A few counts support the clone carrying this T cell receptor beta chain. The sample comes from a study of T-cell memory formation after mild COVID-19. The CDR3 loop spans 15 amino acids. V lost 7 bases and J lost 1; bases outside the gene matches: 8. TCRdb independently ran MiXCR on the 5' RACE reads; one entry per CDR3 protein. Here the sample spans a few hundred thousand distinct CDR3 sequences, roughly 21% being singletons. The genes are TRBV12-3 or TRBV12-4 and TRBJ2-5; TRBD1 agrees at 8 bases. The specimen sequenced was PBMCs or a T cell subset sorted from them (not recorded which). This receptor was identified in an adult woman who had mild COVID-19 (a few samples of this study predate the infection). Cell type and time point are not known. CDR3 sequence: CASTDGQGTQETQYF. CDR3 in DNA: TGTGCCAGCACCGACGGACAGGGCACCCAAGAGACCCAGTACTTC.